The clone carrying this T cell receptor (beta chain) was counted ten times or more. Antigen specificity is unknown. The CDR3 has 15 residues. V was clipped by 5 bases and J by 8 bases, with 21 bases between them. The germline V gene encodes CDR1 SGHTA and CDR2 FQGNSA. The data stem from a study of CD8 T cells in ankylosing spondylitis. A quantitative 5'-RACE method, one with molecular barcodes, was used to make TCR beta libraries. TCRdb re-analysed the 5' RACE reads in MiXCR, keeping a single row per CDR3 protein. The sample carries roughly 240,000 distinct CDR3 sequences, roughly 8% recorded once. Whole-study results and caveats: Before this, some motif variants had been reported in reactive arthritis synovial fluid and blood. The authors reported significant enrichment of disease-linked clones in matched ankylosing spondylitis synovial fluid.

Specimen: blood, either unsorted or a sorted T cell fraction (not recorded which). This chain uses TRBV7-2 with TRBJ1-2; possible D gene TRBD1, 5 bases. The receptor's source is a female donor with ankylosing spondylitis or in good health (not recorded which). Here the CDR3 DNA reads TGTGCCAGCAGCCCAACCCGTGGGGGAGATGCCGGCTACACCTTC. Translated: CASSPTRGGDAGYTF.